This section outlines one TCR beta chain sequence together with its context. Its antigen is not identified. The CDR3 runs to 12 residues. CDR1 is LGHDT and CDR2 is YNNKEL in the germline V gene (reference sequence). V was shortened by 1 base and J by 3 bases, with 4 bases between the two germline ends. This sample was included in a study of T cell responses to AZD1222 COVID-19 vaccine. General study points: Repertoires were obtained only post-peak T cell response. Targets within unmutated variant regions were reportedly found for nearly half of spike-specific TCRs. A rise in Spike-specific TCR breadth and depth followed two AZD1222 doses.

Sequencing used immunoSEQ multiplex PCR; TCRdb keeps in-frame clones, though not all of them. This sample has more than 95,000 clones; around 89% occur once, and the top ten carry approximately 7%. The material sequenced was peripheral blood, taken on day 0 of AZD1222 vaccination. The chain is built from TRBV3-1 (or the pseudogene TRBV3-2) and TRBJ2-7; no reliable D call. This clonotype originated in an adult in good health. This CDR3 reads CASSQVGYEQYF. CDR3 coding DNA: TGTGCCAGCAGCCAAGTCGGCTACGAGCAGTACTTC.